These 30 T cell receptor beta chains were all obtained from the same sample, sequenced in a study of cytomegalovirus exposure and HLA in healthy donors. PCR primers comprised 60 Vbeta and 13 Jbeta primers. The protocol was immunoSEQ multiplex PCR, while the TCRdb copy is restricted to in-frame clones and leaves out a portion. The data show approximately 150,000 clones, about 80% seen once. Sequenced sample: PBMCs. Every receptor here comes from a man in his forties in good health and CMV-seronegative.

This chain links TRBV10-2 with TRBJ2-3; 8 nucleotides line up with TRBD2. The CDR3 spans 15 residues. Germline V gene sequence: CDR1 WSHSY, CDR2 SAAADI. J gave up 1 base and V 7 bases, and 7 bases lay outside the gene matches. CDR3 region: CASTRTGGRTDTQYF. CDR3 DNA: TGCGCCAGCACTCGAACGGGGGGGCGCACAGATACGCAGTATTTT.

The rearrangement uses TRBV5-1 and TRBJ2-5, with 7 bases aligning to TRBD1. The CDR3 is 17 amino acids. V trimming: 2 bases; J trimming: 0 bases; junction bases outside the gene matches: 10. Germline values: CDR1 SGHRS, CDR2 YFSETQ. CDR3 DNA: TGCGCCAGCAGCTTACGACAGGGACCTACGTACCAAGAGACCCAGTACTTC. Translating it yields CASSLRQGPTYQETQYF.

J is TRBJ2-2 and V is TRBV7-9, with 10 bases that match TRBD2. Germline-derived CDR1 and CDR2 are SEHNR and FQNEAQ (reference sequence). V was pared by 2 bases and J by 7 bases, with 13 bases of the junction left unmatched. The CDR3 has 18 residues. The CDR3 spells CASSLYLAGAKSIGELFF. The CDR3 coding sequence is TGTGCCAGCAGCTTATATCTAGCGGGGGCTAAGTCGATCGGGGAGCTGTTTTTT.

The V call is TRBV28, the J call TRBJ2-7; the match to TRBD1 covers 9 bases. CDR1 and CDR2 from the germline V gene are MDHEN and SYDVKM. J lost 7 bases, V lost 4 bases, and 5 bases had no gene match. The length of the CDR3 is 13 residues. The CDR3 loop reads CASSSSGTGEQYF. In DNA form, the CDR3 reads TGTGCCAGCAGTTCTTCCGGGACAGGGGAGCAGTACTTC. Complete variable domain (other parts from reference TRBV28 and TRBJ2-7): DVKVTQSSRYLVKRTGEKVFLECVQDMDHENMFWYRQDPGLGLRLIYFSYDVKMKEKGDIPEGYSVSREKKERFSLILESASTNQTSMYLCASSSSGTGEQYFGPGTRLTVT.

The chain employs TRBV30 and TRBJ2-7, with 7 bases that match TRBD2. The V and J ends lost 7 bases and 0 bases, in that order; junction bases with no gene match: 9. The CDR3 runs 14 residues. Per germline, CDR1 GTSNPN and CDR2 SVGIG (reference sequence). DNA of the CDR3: TGTGCCTTCTATGGGGGAGGGCCCTCCTACGAGCAGTACTTC. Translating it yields CAFYGGGPSYEQYF.

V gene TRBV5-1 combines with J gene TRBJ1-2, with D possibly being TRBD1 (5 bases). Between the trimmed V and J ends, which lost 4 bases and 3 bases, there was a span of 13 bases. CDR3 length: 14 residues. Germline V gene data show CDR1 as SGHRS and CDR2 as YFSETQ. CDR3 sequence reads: CASSGGTLDYGYTF. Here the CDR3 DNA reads TGCGCCAGCAGCGGGGGGACCCTGGACTATGGCTACACCTTC.

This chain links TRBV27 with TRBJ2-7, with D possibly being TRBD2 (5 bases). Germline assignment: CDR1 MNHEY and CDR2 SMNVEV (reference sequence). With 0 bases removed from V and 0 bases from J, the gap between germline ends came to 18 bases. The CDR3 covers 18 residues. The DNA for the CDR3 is TGTGCCAGCAGTTTATCAAGGGAGCGGACTCACAGCTCCTACGAGCAGTACTTC. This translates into CASSLSRERTHSSYEQYF.

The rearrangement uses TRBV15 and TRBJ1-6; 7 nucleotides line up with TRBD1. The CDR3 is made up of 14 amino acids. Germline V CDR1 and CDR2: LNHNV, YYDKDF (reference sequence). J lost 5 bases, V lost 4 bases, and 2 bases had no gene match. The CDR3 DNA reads TGTGCCACCAGCATACAGGGGAATAATTCACCCCTCCACTTT. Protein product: CATSIQGNNSPLHF.

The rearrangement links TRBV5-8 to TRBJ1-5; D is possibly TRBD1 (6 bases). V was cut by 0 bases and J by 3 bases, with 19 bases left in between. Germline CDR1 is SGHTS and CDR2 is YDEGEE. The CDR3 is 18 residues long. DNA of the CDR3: TGTGCCAGCAGCTTGGGGGGGGGCAGGGGAATTAACAATCAGCCCCAGCATTTT. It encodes CASSLGGGRGINNQPQHF.

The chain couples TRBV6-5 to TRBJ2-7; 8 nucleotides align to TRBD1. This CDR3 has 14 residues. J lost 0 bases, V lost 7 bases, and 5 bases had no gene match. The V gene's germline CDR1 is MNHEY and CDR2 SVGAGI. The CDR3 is CASKLGQVSYEQYF. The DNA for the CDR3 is TGTGCCAGCAAATTGGGACAGGTCTCCTACGAGCAGTACTTC.

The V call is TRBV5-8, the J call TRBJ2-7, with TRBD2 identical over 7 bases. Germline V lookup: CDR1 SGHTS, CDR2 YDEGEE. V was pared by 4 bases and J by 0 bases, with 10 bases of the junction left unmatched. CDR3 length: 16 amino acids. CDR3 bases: TGTGCCAGCAGCCCGGGGCGGGGGAGCTCCTCCTACGAGCAGTACTTC. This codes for CASSPGRGSSSYEQYF.

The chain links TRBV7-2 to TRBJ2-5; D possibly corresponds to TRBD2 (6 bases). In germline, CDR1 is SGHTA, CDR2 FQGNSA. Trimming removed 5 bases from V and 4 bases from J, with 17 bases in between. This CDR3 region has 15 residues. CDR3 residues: CASSTRDSRGETQYF. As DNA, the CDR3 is TGTGCCAGCAGCACAAGGGACTCCCGAGGAGAGACCCAGTACTTC. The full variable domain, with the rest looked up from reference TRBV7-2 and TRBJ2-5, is GAGVSQSPSNKVTEKGKDVELRCDPISGHTALYWYRQSLGQGLEFLIYFQGNSAPDKSGLPSDRFSAERTGGSVSTLTIQRTQQEDSAVYLCASSTRDSRGETQYFGPGTRLLVL.

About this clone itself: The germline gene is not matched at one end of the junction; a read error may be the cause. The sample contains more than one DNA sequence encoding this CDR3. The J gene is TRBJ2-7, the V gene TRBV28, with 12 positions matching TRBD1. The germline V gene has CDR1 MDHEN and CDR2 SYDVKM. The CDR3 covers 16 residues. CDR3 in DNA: TGTGCCAGCAGACCCGCAGGGACAGGGGGCTCCTACGAGCAGTACTTT. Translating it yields CASRPAGTGGSYEQYF. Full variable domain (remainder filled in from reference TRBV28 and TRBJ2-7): DVKVTQSSRYLVKRTGEKVFLECVQDMDHENMFWYRQDPGLGLRLIYFSYDVKMKEKGDIPEGYSVSREKKERFSLILESASTNQTSMYLCASRPAGTGGSYEQYFGPGTRLTVT.

Written as DNA, the CDR3 is TGTGCCAGCTCACAGGACAGGTTCAATTCACCCCTCCACTTT. Translated: CASSQDRFNSPLHF. The rearrangement uses TRBV18 and TRBJ1-6; the match to TRBD1 covers 7 bases. The germline CDR1 and CDR2 sequences are KGHSH and LQKENI. The CDR3 spans 14 residues. The V gene end was trimmed by 4 bases and the J gene end by 7 bases; junction bases not matched to a gene: 4.

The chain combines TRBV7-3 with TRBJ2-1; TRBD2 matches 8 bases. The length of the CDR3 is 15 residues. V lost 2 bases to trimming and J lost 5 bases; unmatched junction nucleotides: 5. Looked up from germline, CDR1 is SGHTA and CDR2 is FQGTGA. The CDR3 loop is CASSLGSGGHNEQFF. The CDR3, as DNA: TGTGCCAGCAGCTTAGGAAGCGGGGGTCACAATGAGCAGTTCTTC.

This chain's CDR3 is CASSQGLAGGRLAGELFF. In nucleotides, the CDR3 is TGTGCCAGTAGTCAAGGACTAGCGGGGGGTCGTTTGGCCGGGGAGCTGTTTTTT. The chain couples TRBV19 to TRBJ2-2; 14 bases align to TRBD2. V lost 5 bases and J lost 6; bases outside the gene matches: 11. There are 18 residues in the CDR3. Germline V gives CDR1 LNHDA, CDR2 SQIVND (reference sequence).

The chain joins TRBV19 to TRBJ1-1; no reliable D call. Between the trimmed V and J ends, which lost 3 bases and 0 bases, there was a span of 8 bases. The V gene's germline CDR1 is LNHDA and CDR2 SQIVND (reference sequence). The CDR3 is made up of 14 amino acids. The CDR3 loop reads CASSILAMNTEAFF. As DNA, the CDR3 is TGTGCCAGTAGTATCTTAGCCATGAACACTGAAGCTTTCTTT. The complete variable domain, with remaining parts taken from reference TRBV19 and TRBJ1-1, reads DGGITQSPKYLFRKEGQNVTLSCEQNLNHDAMYWYRQDPGQGLRLIYYSQIVNDFQKGDIAEGYSVSREKKESFPLTVTSAQKNPTAFYLCASSILAMNTEAFFGQGTRLTVV.

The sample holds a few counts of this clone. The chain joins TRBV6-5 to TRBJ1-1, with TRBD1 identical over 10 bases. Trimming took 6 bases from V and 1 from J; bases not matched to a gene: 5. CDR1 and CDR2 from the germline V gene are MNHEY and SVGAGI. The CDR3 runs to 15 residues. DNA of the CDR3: TGTGCCAGCAGGGGGGACAGGGGACAGAACACTGAAGCTTTCTTT. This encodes CASRGDRGQNTEAFF.

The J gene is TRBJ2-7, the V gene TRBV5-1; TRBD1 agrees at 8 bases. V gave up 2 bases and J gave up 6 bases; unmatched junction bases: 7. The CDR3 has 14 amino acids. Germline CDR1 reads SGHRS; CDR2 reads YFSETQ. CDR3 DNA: TGCGCCAGCAGCTTATTTGGGACAGGACCCGAGCAGTACTTC. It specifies CASSLFGTGPEQYF.

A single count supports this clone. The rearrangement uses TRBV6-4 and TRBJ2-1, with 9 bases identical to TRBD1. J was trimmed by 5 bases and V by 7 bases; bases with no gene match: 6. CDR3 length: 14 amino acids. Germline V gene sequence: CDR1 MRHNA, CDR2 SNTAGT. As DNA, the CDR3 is TGTGCCAGCAACGGGGACAGGGAGCACAATGAGCAGTTCTTC. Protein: CASNGDREHNEQFF.

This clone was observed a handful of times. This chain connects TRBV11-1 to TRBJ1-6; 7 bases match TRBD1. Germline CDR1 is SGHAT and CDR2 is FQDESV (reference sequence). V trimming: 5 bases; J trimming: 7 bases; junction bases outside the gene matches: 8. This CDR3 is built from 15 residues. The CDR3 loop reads CASSRGQAGNSPLHF. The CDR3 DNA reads TGTGCCAGCAGCCGCGGACAGGCCGGGAATTCACCCCTCCACTTT.

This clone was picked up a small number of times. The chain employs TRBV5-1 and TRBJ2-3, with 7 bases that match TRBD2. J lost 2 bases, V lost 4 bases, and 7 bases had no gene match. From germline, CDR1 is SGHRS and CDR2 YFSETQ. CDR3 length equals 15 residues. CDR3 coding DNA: TGCGCCAGCAGCGGGCGAGCGGGGCCCACAGATACGCAGTATTTT. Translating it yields CASSGRAGPTDTQYF.

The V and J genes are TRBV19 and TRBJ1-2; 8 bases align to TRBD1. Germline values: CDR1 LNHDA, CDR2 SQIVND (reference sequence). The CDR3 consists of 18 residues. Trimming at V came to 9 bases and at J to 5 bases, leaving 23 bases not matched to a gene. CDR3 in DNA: TGTGCCAGCGTTCCCGATATCCGATCCGACAGGGGAAGATATGGCTACACCTTC. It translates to CASVPDIRSDRGRYGYTF.

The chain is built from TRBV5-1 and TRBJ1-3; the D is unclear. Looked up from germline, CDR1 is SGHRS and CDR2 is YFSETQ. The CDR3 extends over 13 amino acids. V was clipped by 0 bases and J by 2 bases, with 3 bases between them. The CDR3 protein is CASSLEPGNTIYF. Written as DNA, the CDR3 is TGCGCCAGCAGCTTGGAGCCTGGAAACACCATATATTTT.

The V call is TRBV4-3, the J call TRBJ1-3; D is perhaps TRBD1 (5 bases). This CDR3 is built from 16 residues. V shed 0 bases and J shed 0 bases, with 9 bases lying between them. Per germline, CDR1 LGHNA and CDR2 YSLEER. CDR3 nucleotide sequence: TGCGCCAGCAGCCAAGACCCAGGGCACTCTGGAAACACCATATATTTT. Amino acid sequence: CASSQDPGHSGNTIYF.

Written as DNA, the CDR3 is TGCAGCGTTGGCCCAGGGGCGGCCGAGCAGTACTTC. It yields the protein CSVGPGAAEQYF. The chain uses TRBV29-1 and TRBJ2-7; D possibly corresponds to TRBD1 (6 bases). V lost 4 bases and J 6 bases, leaving 13 bases between the germline ends. The CDR3 covers 12 residues. The germline gives CDR1 SQVTM, CDR2 ANQGSEA.

The CDR3 sequence: CASSPPARLAGKYEQYF. The CDR3 DNA follows: TGTGCCAGCTCACCGCCCGCTAGACTAGCGGGGAAATACGAGCAGTACTTC. The J gene is TRBJ2-5, the V gene TRBV18, with TRBD2 matching over 11 bases. The DNA end is more similar to TRBJ2-7, so the J call may be wrong. Germline V gene data show CDR1 as KGHSH and CDR2 as LQKENI. The CDR3 runs to 17 residues.

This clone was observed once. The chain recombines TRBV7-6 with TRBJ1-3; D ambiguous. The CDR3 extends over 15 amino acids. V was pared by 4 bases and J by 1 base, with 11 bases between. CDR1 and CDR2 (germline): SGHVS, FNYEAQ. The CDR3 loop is CASSSGTVSGNTIYF. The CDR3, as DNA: TGTGCCAGCAGCTCTGGCACCGTTTCTGGAAACACCATATATTTT.

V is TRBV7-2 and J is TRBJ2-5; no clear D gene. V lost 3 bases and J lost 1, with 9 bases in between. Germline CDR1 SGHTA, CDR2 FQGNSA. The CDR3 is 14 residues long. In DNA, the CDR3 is TGTGCCAGCAGCTTCGGCGGCTCCCAAGAGACCCAGTACTTC. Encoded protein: CASSFGGSQETQYF.

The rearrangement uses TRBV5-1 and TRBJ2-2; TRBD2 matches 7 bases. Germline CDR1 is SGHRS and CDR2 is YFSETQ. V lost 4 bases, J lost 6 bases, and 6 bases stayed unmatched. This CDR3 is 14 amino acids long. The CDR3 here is CASSRSGAAGELFF. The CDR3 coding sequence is TGCGCCAGCAGCCGCAGCGGGGCCGCCGGGGAGCTGTTTTTT.